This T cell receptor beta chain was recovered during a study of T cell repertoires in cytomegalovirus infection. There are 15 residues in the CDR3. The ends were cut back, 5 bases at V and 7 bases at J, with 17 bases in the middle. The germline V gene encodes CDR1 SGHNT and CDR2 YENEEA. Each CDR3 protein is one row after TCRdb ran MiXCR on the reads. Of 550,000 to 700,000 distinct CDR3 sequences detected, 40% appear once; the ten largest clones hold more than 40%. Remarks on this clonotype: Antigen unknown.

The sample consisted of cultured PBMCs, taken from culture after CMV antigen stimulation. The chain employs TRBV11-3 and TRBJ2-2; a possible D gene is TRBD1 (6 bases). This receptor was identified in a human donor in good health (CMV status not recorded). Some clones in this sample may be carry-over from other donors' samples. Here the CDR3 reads CASSPRDTLDGELFF. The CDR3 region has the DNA TGTGCCAGCAGCCCCCGGGACACACTGGACGGGGAGCTGTTTTTT.